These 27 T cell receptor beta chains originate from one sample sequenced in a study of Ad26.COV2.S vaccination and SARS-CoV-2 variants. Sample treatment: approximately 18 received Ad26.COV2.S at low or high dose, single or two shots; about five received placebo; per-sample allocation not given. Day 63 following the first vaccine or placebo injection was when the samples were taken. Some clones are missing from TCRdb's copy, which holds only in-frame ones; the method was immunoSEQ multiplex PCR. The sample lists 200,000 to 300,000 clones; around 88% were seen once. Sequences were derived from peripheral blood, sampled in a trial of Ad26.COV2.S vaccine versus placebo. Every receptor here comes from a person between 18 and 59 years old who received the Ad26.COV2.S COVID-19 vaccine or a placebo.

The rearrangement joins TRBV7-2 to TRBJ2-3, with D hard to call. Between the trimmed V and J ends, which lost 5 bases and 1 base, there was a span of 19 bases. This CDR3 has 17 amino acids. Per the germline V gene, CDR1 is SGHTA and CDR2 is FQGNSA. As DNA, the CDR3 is TGTGCCAGCAGCAAAACGGGTGGGCGACTCCGCACAGATACGCAGTATTTT. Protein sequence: CASSKTGGRLRTDTQYF.

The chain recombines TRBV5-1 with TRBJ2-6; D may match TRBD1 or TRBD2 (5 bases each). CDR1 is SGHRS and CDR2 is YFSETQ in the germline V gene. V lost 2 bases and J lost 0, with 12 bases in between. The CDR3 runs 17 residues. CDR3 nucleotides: TGCGCCAGCAGCTTTCGGGACGGCTCCTCTGGGGCCAACGTCCTGACTTTC. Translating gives CASSFRDGSSGANVLTF.

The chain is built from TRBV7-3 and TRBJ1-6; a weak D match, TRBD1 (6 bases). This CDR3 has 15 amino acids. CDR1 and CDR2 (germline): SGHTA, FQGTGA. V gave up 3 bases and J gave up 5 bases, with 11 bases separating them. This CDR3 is CASSFRGGNNSPLHF. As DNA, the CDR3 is TGTGCCAGCAGCTTCAGAGGGGGGAATAATTCACCCCTCCACTTT.

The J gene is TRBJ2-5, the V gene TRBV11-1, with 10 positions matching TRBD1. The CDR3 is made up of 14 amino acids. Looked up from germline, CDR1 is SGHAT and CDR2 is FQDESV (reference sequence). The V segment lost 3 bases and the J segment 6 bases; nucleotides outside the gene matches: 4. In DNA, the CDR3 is TGTGCCAGCAGCTTGGGACAGGGGACGAAGACCCAGTACTTC. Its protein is CASSLGQGTKTQYF. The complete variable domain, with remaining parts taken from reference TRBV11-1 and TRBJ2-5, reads EAEVAQSPRYKITEKSQAVAFWCDPISGHATLYWYRQILGQGPELLVQFQDESVVDDSQLPKDRFSAERLKGVDSTLKIQPAELGDSAMYLCASSLGQGTKTQYFGPGTRLLVL.

The CDR3 loop is CASSEWAGTYEQYF. The CDR3 nucleotides are TGTGCCAGCAGTGAATGGGCAGGGACCTACGAGCAGTACTTC. The rearrangement links TRBV2 to TRBJ2-7, with a possible D match to TRBD1 (5 bases). The V and J ends lost 2 bases and 2 bases respectively, with 10 bases between them. Germline CDR1 is SNHLY and CDR2 is FYNNEI. The CDR3 covers 14 residues.

The CDR3 region has the DNA TGTGCCAGCAGTGTGGGCAGGACCACAGATACGCAGTATTTT. Translation: CASSVGRTTDTQYF. This chain connects TRBV2 to TRBJ2-3; D unresolved. Deletions cut 4 bases from V and 2 bases from J, with 10 bases between. The CDR3 has 14 residues. Germline-derived CDR1 and CDR2 are SNHLY and FYNNEI. The complete variable domain, with remaining parts taken from reference TRBV2 and TRBJ2-3, reads EPEVTQTPSHQVTQMGQEVILRCVPISNHLYFYWYRQILGQKVEFLVSFYNNEISEKSEIFDDQFSVERPDGSNFTLKIRSTKLEDSAMYFCASSVGRTTDTQYFGPGTRLTVL.

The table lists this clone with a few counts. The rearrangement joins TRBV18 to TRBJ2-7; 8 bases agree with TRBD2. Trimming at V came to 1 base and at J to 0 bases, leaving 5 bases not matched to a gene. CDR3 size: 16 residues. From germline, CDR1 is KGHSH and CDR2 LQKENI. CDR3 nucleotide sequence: TGTGCCAGCTCACCACTAGCGGGACCGAGCTCCTACGAGCAGTACGTC. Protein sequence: CASSPLAGPSSYEQYV.

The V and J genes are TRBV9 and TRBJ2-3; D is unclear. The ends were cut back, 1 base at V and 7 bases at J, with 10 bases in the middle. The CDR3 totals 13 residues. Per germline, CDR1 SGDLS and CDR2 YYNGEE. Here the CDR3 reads CASSVRLENTQYF. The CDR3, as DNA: TGTGCCAGCAGCGTAAGACTGGAAAATACGCAGTATTTT.

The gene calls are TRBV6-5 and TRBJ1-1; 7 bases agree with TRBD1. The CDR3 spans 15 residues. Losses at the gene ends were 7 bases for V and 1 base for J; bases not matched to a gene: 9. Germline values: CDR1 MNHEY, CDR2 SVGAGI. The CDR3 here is CASIPPGQPNTEAFF. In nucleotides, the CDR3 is TGTGCCAGCATCCCTCCGGGACAGCCGAACACTGAAGCTTTCTTT.

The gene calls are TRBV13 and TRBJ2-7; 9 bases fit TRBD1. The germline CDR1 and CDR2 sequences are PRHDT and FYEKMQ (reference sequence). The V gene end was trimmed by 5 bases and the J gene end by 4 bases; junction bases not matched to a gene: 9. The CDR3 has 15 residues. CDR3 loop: CASSVRDRESYEQYV. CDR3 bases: TGTGCCAGCAGCGTCCGGGACAGGGAGTCATACGAGCAGTACGTC.

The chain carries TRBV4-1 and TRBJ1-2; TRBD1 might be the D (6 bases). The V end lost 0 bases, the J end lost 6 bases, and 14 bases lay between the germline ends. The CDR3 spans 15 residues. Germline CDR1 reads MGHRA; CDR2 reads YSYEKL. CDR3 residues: CASSQDWGRWDGYTF. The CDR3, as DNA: TGCGCCAGCAGCCAAGATTGGGGGCGATGGGATGGCTACACCTTC.

The CDR3 DNA follows: TGTGCCACCAGTGATTCGGTACAGAACTCATATCAAGAGACCCAGTACTTC. Encoded protein: CATSDSVQNSYQETQYF. The J gene is TRBJ2-5, the V gene TRBV24-1; D is undetermined. The CDR3 is 17 amino acids. V lost 2 bases, J lost 2 bases, and 17 bases lay in between. Germline V gives CDR1 KGHDR, CDR2 SFDVKD.

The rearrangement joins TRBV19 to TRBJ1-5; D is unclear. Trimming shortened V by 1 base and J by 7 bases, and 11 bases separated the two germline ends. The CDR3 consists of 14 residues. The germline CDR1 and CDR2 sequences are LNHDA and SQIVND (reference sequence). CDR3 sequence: CASSIGAAGQPQHF. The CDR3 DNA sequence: TGTGCCAGTAGTATAGGGGCTGCGGGACAGCCCCAGCATTTT.

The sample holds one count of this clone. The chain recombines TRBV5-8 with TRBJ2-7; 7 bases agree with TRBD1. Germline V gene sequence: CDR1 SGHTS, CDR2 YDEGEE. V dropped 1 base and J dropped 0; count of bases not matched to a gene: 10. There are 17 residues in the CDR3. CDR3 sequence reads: CASSLRSGQINSYEQYF. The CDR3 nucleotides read TGTGCCAGCAGCTTGCGGTCGGGACAGATTAACTCCTACGAGCAGTACTTC.

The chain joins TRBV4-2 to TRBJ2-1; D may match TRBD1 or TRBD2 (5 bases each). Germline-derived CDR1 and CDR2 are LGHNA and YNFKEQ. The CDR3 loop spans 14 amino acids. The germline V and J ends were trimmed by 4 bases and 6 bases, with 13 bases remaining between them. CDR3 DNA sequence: TGTGCCAGCAGCCCAGGGACCCTCTTCAATGAGCAGTTCTTC. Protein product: CASSPGTLFNEQFF.

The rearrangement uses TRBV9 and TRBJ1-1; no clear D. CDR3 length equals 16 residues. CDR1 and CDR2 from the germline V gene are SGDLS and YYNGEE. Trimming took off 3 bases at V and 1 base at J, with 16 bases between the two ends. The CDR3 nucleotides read TGTGCCAGCAGCGGTGGCTCAACGGGAAGGAACACTGAAGCTTTCTTT. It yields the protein CASSGGSTGRNTEAFF.

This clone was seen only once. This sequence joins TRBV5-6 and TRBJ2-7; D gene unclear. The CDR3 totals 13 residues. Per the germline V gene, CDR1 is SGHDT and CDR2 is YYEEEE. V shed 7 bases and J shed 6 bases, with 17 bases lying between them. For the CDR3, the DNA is TGTGCCAGCGCCCACAAGGTAGGGCGCGAGCAGTACGTC. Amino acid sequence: CASAHKVGREQYV.

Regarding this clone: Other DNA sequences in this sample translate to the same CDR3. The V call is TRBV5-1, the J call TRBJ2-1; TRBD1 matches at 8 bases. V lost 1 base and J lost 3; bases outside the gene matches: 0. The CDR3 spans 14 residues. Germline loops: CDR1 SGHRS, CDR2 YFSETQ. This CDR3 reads CASSLTGGYNEQFF. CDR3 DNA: TGCGCCAGCAGCTTGACAGGGGGCTACAATGAGCAGTTCTTC.

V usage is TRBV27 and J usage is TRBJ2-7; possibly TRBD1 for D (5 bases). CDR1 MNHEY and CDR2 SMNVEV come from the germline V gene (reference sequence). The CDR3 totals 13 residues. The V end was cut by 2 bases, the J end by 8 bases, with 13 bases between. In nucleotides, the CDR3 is TGTGCCAGCAGTTTAAAGCAGGGTCTAAAGCAGTACGTC. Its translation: CASSLKQGLKQYV.

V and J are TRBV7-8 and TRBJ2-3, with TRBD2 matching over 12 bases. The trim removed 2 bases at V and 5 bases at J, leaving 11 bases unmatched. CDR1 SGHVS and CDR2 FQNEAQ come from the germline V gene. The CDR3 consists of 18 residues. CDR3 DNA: TGTGCCAGCAGCTTAAAACCTAGCGGGAGGGCCCCGGGAGATACGCAGTATTTT. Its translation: CASSLKPSGRAPGDTQYF.

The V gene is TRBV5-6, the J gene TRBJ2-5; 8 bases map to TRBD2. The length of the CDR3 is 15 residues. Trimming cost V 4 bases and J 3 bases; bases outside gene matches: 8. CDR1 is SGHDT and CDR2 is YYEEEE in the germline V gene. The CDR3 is CASSPSGGRKETQYF. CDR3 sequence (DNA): TGTGCCAGCAGCCCCTCGGGGGGGCGAAAAGAGACCCAGTACTTC.

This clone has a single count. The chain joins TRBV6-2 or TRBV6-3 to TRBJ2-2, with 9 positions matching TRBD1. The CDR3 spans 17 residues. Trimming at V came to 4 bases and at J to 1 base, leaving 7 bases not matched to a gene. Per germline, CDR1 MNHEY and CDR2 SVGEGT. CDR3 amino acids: CASSSYRGLRNTGELFF. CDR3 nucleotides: TGTGCCAGCAGTTCCTACAGGGGGCTGAGGAACACCGGGGAGCTGTTTTTT.

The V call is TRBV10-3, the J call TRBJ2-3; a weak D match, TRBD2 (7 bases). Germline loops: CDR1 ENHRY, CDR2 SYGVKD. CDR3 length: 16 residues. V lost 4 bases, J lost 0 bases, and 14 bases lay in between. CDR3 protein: CAISGGEGGSTDTQYF. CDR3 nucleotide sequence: TGTGCCATCAGTGGGGGCGAGGGGGGGAGCACAGATACGCAGTATTTT.

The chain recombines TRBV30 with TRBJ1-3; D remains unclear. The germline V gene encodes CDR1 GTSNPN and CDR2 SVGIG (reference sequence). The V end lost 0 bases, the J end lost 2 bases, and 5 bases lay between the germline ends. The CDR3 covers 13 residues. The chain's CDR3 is CAWSVRAGNTIYF. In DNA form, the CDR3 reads TGTGCCTGGAGTGTACGAGCTGGAAACACCATATATTTT.

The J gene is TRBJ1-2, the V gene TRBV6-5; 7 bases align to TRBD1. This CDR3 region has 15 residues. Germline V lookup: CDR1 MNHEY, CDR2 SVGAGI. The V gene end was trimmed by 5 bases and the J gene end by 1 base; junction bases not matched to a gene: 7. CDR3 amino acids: CASSRPGQLNYGYTF. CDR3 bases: TGTGCCAGCAGTCGACCGGGACAGCTTAACTATGGCTACACCTTC.

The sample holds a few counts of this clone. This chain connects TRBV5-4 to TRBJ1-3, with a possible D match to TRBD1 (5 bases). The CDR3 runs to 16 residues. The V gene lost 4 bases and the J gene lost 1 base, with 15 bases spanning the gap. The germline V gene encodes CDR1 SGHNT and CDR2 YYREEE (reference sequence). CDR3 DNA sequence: TGTGCCAGCAGCCCAGGGACCTTCTCGTCTGGAAACACCATATATTTT. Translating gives CASSPGTFSSGNTIYF.

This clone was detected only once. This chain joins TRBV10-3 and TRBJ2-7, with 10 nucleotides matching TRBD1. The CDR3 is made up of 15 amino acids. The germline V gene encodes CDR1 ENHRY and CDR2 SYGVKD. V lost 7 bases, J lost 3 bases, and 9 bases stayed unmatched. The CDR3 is CAIKGDRGIGYEQYV. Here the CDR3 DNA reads TGTGCCATCAAAGGGGACAGGGGAATTGGCTACGAGCAGTACGTC.